These T cell receptor beta chains were read from a single sample in a study of blood T cell repertoires in COVID-19. Here immunoSEQ multiplex PCR was the method, and the copy in TCRdb shows in-frame clones only, minus some. The sample yields tens of thousands of clones, 90% seen once. Material for sequencing was peripheral blood. These receptors were taken from a woman older than 75 with active COVID-19. The CDR3 runs from the conserved cysteine through the conserved F or W. D genes are given only for firm matches. Some rows have no size entry. The others give once, few or many, or a class for an expanded clone.

abundance,v_gene,d_gene,j_gene,CDR3aa,CDR3nt
.,TRBV7-8,.,TRBJ1-2,CASSLHRTNYGYTF,TGTGCCAGCAGCTTACACAGGACTAACTATGGCTACACCTTC
.,TRBV28,TRBD2,TRBJ2-1,CASSSRLAGSYNEQFF,TGTGCCAGCAGTTCCAGACTAGCGGGCTCCTACAATGAGCAGTTCTTC
.,TRBV10-3,.,TRBJ2-6,CAISGAGGSSGANVLTF,TGTGCCATCAGTGGGGCAGGGGGGAGCTCTGGGGCCAACGTCCTGACTTTC
few,TRBV6-7,TRBD1,TRBJ1-2,CASTQKDRIYGYTF,TGTGCCAGCACCCAGAAGGACAGGATCTATGGCTACACCTTC
.,TRBV10-3,.,TRBJ1-2,CAASMGQGQEDGGYTF,TGTGCCGCAAGCATGGGGCAGGGACAAGAAGATGGCGGCTACACCTTC
.,TRBV9,.,TRBJ2-2,CASSVDWSGELFF,TGTGCCAGCAGCGTAGACTGGTCTGGGGAGCTGTTTTTT
.,TRBV11-2,.,TRBJ2-2,CASSLPRSTNTGELFF,TGTGCCAGCAGCTTACCCCGGAGTACGAACACCGGGGAGCTGTTTTTT
.,TRBV4-2,TRBD2,TRBJ2-7,CASSQETKTSGVYEQYF,TGTGCCAGCAGCCAAGAAACGAAGACTAGCGGGGTCTACGAGCAGTACTTC
.,TRBV2,TRBD1,TRBJ2-7,CASSARGHEQYF,TGTGCCAGCAGTGCCAGGGGGCACGAGCAGTACTTC
.,TRBV11-3,.,TRBJ1-1,CASSREDTEAFF,TGTGCCAGCAGCCGAGAGGACACTGAAGCTTTCTTT
few,TRBV6-5,TRBD2,TRBJ2-1,CASRLAGSTNEQFF,TGTGCCAGCAGACTAGCGGGATCGACCAATGAGCAGTTCTTC
.,TRBV27,TRBD1,TRBJ2-7,CASSPGTGGYEQYF,TGTGCCAGCAGTCCCGGGACAGGGGGCTACGAGCAGTACTTC
.,TRBV10-3,TRBD2,TRBJ2-1,CAITSGYHEQFF,TGTGCCATCACTAGCGGCTATCATGAGCAGTTCTTC
.,TRBV15,TRBD1,TRBJ2-1,CATSPLRDRGYNEQFF,TGTGCCACCAGCCCCCTCCGGGACAGGGGCTACAATGAGCAGTTCTTC
.,TRBV6-1,.,TRBJ2-1,CASSEDGRINEQFF,TGTGCCAGCAGTGAAGATGGCAGGATCAATGAGCAGTTCTTC
.,TRBV5-8,.,TRBJ2-1,CASSLSPVDWQHEQFF,TGTGCCAGCAGCTTGAGTCCGGTTGACTGGCAACATGAGCAGTTCTTC
.,TRBV11-3,TRBD2,TRBJ2-1,CASSLESGSAYNEQFF,TGTGCCAGCAGCTTAGAGAGCGGGAGCGCTTACAATGAGCAGTTCTTC
.,TRBV28,TRBD2,TRBJ2-1,CASSFLSSGYNEQFF,TGTGCCAGCAGTTTTCTGTCTAGCGGTTACAATGAGCAGTTCTTC
once,TRBV7-2,.,TRBJ1-1,CASSLTEMNTEAFF,TGTGCCAGCAGCTTGACGGAGATGAACACTGAAGCTTTCTTT
.,TRBV6-2/TRBV6-3,TRBD2,TRBJ2-7,CASSYGGSGRYEQYF,TGTGCCAGCAGTTACGGTGGTAGCGGGAGATACGAGCAGTACTTC
.,TRBV9,TRBD2,TRBJ2-1,CASRAPGGSYNEQFF,TGTGCCAGCAGGGCTCCGGGGGGGTCCTACAATGAGCAGTTCTTC
.,TRBV7-3,.,TRBJ2-3,CASSPGTATDTQYF,TGTGCCAGCAGCCCGGGGACTGCCACAGATACGCAGTATTTT
.,TRBV28,TRBD1,TRBJ1-5,CASSLTGVSNQPQHF,TGTGCCAGCAGCCTTACAGGGGTTAGCAATCAGCCCCAGCATTTT
.,TRBV5-1,TRBD2,TRBJ2-3,CASSFGRASDTQYF,TGCGCCAGCAGCTTCGGGAGGGCCTCAGATACGCAGTATTTT
.,TRBV5-1,TRBD1,TRBJ1-5,CASSLGDRGGNQPQHF,TGCGCCAGCAGCTTGGGGGACAGGGGAGGCAATCAGCCCCAGCATTTT
.,TRBV10-3,.,TRBJ2-1,CAISVVRGNEQFF,TGTGCCATCAGTGTGGTCAGGGGTAATGAGCAGTTCTTC
few,TRBV6-2/TRBV6-3,TRBD2,TRBJ2-3,CASSYVGGLDTQYF,TGTGCCAGCAGTTACGTGGGAGGGCTGGATACGCAGTATTTT
.,TRBV28,TRBD2,TRBJ2-5,CASITGGGPQETQYF,TGTGCCAGCATCACGGGGGGGGGCCCGCAAGAGACCCAGTACTTC
.,TRBV28,.,TRBJ1-1,CASSAHHRAEAFF,TGTGCCAGCAGTGCCCATCACAGGGCTGAAGCTTTCTTT
.,TRBV5-1,TRBD1,TRBJ2-5,CASSPDRGFGETQYF,TGCGCCAGCAGCCCCGACAGGGGATTTGGGGAGACCCAGTACTTC
.,TRBV28,TRBD2,TRBJ2-1,CASSSPTSAYSYNEQFF,TGTGCCAGCAGTTCTCCGACTAGCGCATACTCCTACAATGAGCAGTTCTTC
few,TRBV15,TRBD1,TRBJ1-2,CATSRETGWGYTF,TGTGCCACCAGCAGAGAGACAGGGTGGGGCTACACCTTC
.,TRBV4-3,.,TRBJ2-2,CASSHHRTDTGELFF,TGCGCCAGCAGCCACCACAGGACGGACACCGGGGAGCTGTTTTTT
.,TRBV5-1,.,TRBJ2-7,CASRGSGDEQYF,TGCGCCAGCAGGGGGTCCGGGGACGAGCAGTACTTC
.,TRBV28,TRBD2,TRBJ2-3,CASSSQGGGRGLDTQYF,TGTGCCAGCAGCTCTCAGGGTGGCGGGAGGGGCTTGGATACGCAGTATTTT
.,TRBV7-9,.,TRBJ2-3,CASSLLSTGVTDTQYF,TGTGCCAGCAGCTTACTCTCTACCGGGGTCACAGATACGCAGTATTTT
.,TRBV6-2/TRBV6-3,TRBD2,TRBJ2-3,CASSYPRSGAGLVDTQYF,TGTGCCAGCAGTTACCCACGTTCGGGAGCGGGACTAGTAGATACGCAGTATTTT
.,TRBV29-1,TRBD1,TRBJ2-1,CSVEDRVDEQFF,TGCAGCGTGGAGGACAGGGTGGATGAGCAGTTCTTC
.,TRBV28,.,TRBJ2-1,CASRLGWRKANNEQFF,TGTGCCAGCAGGCTCGGGTGGCGAAAAGCCAACAATGAGCAGTTCTTC
.,TRBV29-1,.,TRBJ1-5,CSVGSGNQPQHF,TGCAGCGTTGGGTCAGGCAATCAGCCCCAGCATTTT
once,TRBV4-2,.,TRBJ2-2,CASSQGRGNTGELFF,TGTGCCAGCAGCCAAGGGCGGGGGAACACCGGGGAGCTGTTTTTT
.,TRBV5-6,.,TRBJ2-3,CASSLLAGLDTQYF,TGTGCCAGCAGCCTCCTGGCGGGACTAGATACGCAGTATTTT
once,TRBV2,.,TRBJ2-1,CASLRDNYNEQFF,TGTGCCTCCCTCCGGGACAACTACAATGAGCAGTTCTTC
once,TRBV6-6,TRBD1,TRBJ1-2,CASILPRQGGGDGYTF,TGTGCCAGCATCTTACCTAGACAGGGGGGTGGAGATGGCTACACCTTC
once,TRBV19,.,TRBJ2-5,CASSISGDETQYF,TGTGCCAGTAGTATTTCGGGAGACGAGACCCAGTACTTC
.,TRBV6-5,.,TRBJ2-1,CASSPRSRGREFF,TGTGCCAGCAGCCCCCGTTCCAGAGGCAGGGAGTTCTTC
.,TRBV30,TRBD1,TRBJ1-5,CAWSVGQTQPQHF,TGTGCCTGGAGTGTGGGACAGACGCAGCCCCAGCATTTT
once,TRBV6-6,TRBD1,TRBJ1-2,CASRLTGANYGYTF,TGTGCCAGCAGACTTACAGGGGCGAACTATGGCTACACCTTC
.,TRBV7-2,TRBD2,TRBJ2-2,CASSPGLAGVTGELFF,TGTGCCAGCAGCCCCGGACTAGCGGGAGTCACCGGGGAGCTGTTTTTT
.,TRBV11-2,TRBD1,TRBJ2-5,CASSLVGVGQGARKTQYF,TGTGCCAGCAGCTTAGTAGGTGTGGGACAGGGGGCGCGGAAGACCCAGTACTTC
.,TRBV2,.,TRBJ2-3,CASSVEAKDTQYF,TGTGCCAGCAGTGTAGAGGCAAAAGATACGCAGTATTTT